The entry that follows covers one TCR beta chain sequence. As yet, its antigen is unknown. These data are taken from a study of T cell responses to AZD1222 COVID-19 vaccine. Method: immunoSEQ multiplex PCR; TCRdb's copy keeps in-frame clones and lacks some. Of about 170,000 clones in the sample, 93% are singletons; the top ten hold around 3.8%. The CDR3 runs 15 residues. Germline assignment: CDR1 LGHDT and CDR2 YNNKEL (reference sequence). V was shortened by 7 bases and J by 1 base, with 16 bases between the two germline ends. The study's findings and limits: With two AZD1222 doses given, Spike-specific TCR breadth and depth both rose. Regions left unmutated in variants are reportedly the target of nearly half of spike-specific TCRs.

This specimen consisted of peripheral blood, obtained on day 0 of AZD1222 vaccination. The J gene is TRBJ1-1, the V gene TRBV3-1 (or the pseudogene TRBV3-2), with D perhaps matching TRBD1 (5 bases). The sequence was collected from an adult in good health. The CDR3 reads CASTAQGGGNTEAFF. CDR3 sequence (DNA): TGTGCCAGCACTGCCCAAGGCGGGGGGAACACTGAAGCTTTCTTT.